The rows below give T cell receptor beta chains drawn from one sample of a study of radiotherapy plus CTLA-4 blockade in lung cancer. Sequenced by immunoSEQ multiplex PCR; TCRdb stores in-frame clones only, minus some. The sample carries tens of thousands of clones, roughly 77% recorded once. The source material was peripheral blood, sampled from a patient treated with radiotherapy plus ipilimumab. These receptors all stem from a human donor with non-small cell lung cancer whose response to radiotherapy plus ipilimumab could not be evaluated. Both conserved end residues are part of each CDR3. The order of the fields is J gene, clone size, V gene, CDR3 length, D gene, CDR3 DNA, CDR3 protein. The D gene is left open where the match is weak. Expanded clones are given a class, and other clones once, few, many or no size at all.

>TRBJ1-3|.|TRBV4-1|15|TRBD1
TGCGCCAGCAGCCAGGACAGGGAACCGGGAAACACCATATATTTT
CASSQDREPGNTIYF
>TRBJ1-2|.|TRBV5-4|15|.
TGTGCCAGCAGCGACGGAGGGAGGATCAGCTATGGCTACACCTTC
CASSDGGRISYGYTF
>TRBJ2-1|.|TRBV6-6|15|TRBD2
TGTGCCAGCAGTTACGTCGGGCTAGCGGGAAATGAGCAGTTCTTC
CASSYVGLAGNEQFF
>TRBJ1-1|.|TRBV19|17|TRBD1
TGTGCCAGTAGTAAACCACAGGGGAACCTCATGAACACTGAAGCTTTCTTT
CASSKPQGNLMNTEAFF
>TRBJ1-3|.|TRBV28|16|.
TGTGCCAGCAGTTTCTACCCCTTGAGCTCTGGAAACACCATATATTTT
CASSFYPLSSGNTIYF
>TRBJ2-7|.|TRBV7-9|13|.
TGTGCCATCCGCCCCCCCGCAGGGGACGAGCAGTACTTC
CAIRPPAGDEQYF
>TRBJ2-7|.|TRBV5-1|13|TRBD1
TGCGCCAGCAGCCGGGGACAGGGTTACGAGCAGTACTTC
CASSRGQGYEQYF
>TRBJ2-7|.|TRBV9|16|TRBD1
TGTGCCAGCAGCGCTTTAACACGGGACAGGTCCTACGAGCAGTACTTC
CASSALTRDRSYEQYF
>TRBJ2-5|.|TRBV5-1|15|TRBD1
TGCGCCAGCAGTCAAACCGGGACAGATGGAGAGACCCAGTACTTC
CASSQTGTDGETQYF
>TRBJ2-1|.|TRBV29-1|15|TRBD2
TGCAGCGTTGGGGCTAGCGGGGGCCATGACAATGAGCAGTTCTTC
CSVGASGGHDNEQFF
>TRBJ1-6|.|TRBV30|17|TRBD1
TGTGCCTGGAGAAAGGGACAGATAACACCCTATAATTCACCCCTCCACTTT
CAWRKGQITPYNSPLHF
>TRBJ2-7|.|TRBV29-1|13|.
TGCAGCGTTGTGAGAGGGAGCTCCTACGAGCAGTACTTC
CSVVRGSSYEQYF
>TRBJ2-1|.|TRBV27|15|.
TGTGCCAGCAGTCCTGGTAGTTTATCCTACAATGAGCAGTTCTTC
CASSPGSLSYNEQFF
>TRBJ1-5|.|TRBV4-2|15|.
TGTGCCAGCAGCCAAGAGCTAACAGGGAATCAGCCCCAGCATTTT
CASSQELTGNQPQHF
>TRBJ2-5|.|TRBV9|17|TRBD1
TGTGCCAGCAGCGTAGAGGGGGGACAGGGAGGCGTAGAGACCCAGTACTTC
CASSVEGGQGGVETQYF
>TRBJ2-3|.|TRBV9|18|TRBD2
TGTGCCAGCAGCCCAACCCCCGGGACTAGCGGGGGCTCAGATACGCAGTATTTT
CASSPTPGTSGGSDTQYF
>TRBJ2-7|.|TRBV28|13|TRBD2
TGTGCCGCCTCTAGCGGCGGAACCTACGAGCAGTACTTC
CAASSGGTYEQYF
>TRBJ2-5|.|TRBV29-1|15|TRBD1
TGCAGCGTCGAGGGGGCGTGGATCCCCCAAGAGACCCAGTACTTC
CSVEGAWIPQETQYF
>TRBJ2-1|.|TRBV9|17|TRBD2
TGTGCCAGCGGTGGGTGGGGGGGGACTAGCGATGGGAATGAGCAGTTCTTC
CASGGWGGTSDGNEQFF
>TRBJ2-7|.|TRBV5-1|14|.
TGCGCCAGCAGCTTGGCCGGGGGTTCCTACGAGCAGTACTTC
CASSLAGGSYEQYF
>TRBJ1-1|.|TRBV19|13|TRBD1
TGTGCCAGTAGGGTACAGGGGAGCACTGAAGCTTTCTTT
CASRVQGSTEAFF
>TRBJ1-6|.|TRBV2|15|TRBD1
TGTGCCAGCCTGGACAGGGCCGACTATAATTCACCCCTCCACTTT
CASLDRADYNSPLHF
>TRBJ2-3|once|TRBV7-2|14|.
TGTGCCAGCAGCTTAGGGACATATACAGATACGCAGTATTTT
CASSLGTYTDTQYF
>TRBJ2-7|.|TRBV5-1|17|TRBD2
TGCGCCAGCAGCTTGGGGACTAGCGGCCTTGATCCTTCCGAGCAGTACTTC
CASSLGTSGLDPSEQYF
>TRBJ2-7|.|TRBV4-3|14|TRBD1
TGCGCCAGCAGCCCAGGGACAGGGGGATACGAGCAGTACTTC
CASSPGTGGYEQYF
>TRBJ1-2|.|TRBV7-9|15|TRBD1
TGTGCCAGCAGCAAGGGACAGGGGAGGAACTATGGCTACACCTTC
CASSKGQGRNYGYTF
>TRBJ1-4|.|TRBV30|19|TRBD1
TGTGCCTGGAGTCGCGGCTTGCTTGACAGGGGGCCAACTAATGAAAAACTGTTTTTT
CAWSRGLLDRGPTNEKLFF
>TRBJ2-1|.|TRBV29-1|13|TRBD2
TGCAGCGTCCGGACTAGCACAAACAATGAGCAGTTCTTC
CSVRTSTNNEQFF
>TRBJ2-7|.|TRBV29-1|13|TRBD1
TGCAGCGTTGTTTTCGGGACAGTGTACGAGCAGTACTTC
CSVVFGTVYEQYF
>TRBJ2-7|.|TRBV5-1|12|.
TGCGCCAGCAGCTCGACAGGTAAAGAGCAGTACTTC
CASSSTGKEQYF
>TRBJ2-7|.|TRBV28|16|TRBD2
TGTGCCAGCAGCTCCCCCGGCGGGGGGACAATCGACGAGCAGTACTTC
CASSSPGGGTIDEQYF
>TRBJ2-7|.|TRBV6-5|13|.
TGTGCCAGCCGGTTGACAGCAGACTACGAGCAGTACTTC
CASRLTADYEQYF
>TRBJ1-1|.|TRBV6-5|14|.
TGTGCCAGCAGCGATCGCATTAGGGGCACTGAAGCTTTCTTT
CASSDRIRGTEAFF
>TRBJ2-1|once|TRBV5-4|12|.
TGTGCCAGCAGCTATCGCGGGGCTGAGCAGTTCTTC
CASSYRGAEQFF
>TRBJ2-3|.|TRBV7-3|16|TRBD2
TGTGCCAGCAGCTCCCGAGCGGGGGGGATCACAGATACGCAGTATTTT
CASSSRAGGITDTQYF